This TCR beta chain originates from a study of blood T cells in healthy people across ages (dated by TCRdb to the mid-2010s). Regarding the complete study: In model experiments, roughly one uniquely barcoded TCR beta cDNA molecule per two T cells was captured by template switching. The study measured age-related changes in TCR beta repertoire diversity using deep sequencing normalized with unique cDNA molecular identifiers. Donors were grouped into four age groups: young (average about 15 years), middle-aged (around 39), aged (around 60) and long-lived (roughly 80). To avoid experimental bias, donors of different ages were distributed randomly across sequencing lanes. Two additional independent replicas of 1 million unique cDNA reads from the same blood draw were analyzed for two donors (one aged 18 to 30 and one aged 80 or older).

Comments on this clonotype: The target of this receptor is not known. One base away there is no much larger clone; base qualities are not given.

Library construction relied on 5' RACE. Sequencing instrument: Illumina HiSeq 2500. A second 7 to 11 cycle PCR used a sample-barcoded 5' primer and a J-beta primer mix. Each TCR beta cDNA molecule received a unique molecular identifier from a template-switch 5' adaptor carrying 12 random nucleotides. Each sample yielded at least 2.5 million CDR3-containing paired-end reads. First-strand cDNA was synthesized from all RNA with the Mint cDNA synthesis kit, primed by a TRBC-specific oligonucleotide. All cDNA was treated with uracil-DNA glycosylase and then went through a first 18-cycle PCR with the universal primers M1SS and BC2_uni_R. The authors' analysis ran thus. Normalization of each sample was performed by random selection of 1 million high-quality reads, each carrying a distinct molecular identifier. Reads sharing molecular identifiers were discarded rather than binned into consensus sequences. MiTCR, with a Q25 quality threshold and the strictest error-elimination algorithm, was used for CDR3 identification, clonotype clustering and error correction. A nonparametric unseen species model with Euler transformation was used to estimate lower-bound total TCR beta diversity. TCRdb passed the public sequencing reads through fastp at Q25 and MiXCR, retaining productive beta sequences. CDR3 protein sequences are deduplicated, and each keeps its most common genes and DNA. V and J calls and clone size were set by TCRdb, not the authors. This sample holds roughly 1,800,000 distinct CDR3 sequences; around 50% were observed only once. The ten most abundant clones make up 2.1% of the sample.

Results and caveats for the whole study, not just this receptor: Since profiling was done on bulk unsorted PBMCs, naive and antigen-experienced compartments could not be conclusively compared. The long-lived group showed more naive CD4+ T cells, fewer expanded clones and increased TCR diversity than the aged group, suggesting age selection. There was a strong correlation between observed TCR beta diversity and the percentage of naive T cells measured by flow cytometry. Because donor CMV infection status was unknown, age-related changes in expanded clonotypes were potentially confounded. Estimates of total diversity based on one million sequenced T cells were considered lower bounds and underestimates. As age increased, observed TCR beta diversity per million T cells dropped in a roughly linear way, and a significant reduction was already evident by age 40.

A distance of 13 bases separates the germline ends of V and J, which lose 4 bases and 6 bases respectively. The CDR3 starts with the cysteine, ends with the phenylalanine, and has 14 residues. The kept DNA is CDR3 alone, 42 bases in frame from the first base. The germline V gene encodes CDR1 SGHTA and CDR2 FQGNSA. Donors were under 40 systemically healthy Caucasian individuals from Russia aged about 6 to 100 years. Ten milliliters of peripheral blood were drawn from each donor into EDTA-treated Vacutainer tubes. Ficoll-Paque density-gradient centrifugation was used to isolate PBMCs, with at least 7 million per sample. Total RNA, at least 5.5 micrograms per sample, was extracted from PBMCs with Trizol reagent. For every donor, flow cytometry on a PBMC aliquot measured the percentage of naive CD45RAhigh/CD27high T cells.

Sequences were obtained from blood. The chain links TRBV7-2 with TRBJ2-1, with no confidently assigned D gene. The sequence was collected from a woman between 40 and 50 years old in good health. The CDR3 corresponds to CASSSLRARNEQFF. The nucleotides are TGTGCCAGCAGCTCCCTCCGAGCCCGCAATGAGCAGTTCTTC.